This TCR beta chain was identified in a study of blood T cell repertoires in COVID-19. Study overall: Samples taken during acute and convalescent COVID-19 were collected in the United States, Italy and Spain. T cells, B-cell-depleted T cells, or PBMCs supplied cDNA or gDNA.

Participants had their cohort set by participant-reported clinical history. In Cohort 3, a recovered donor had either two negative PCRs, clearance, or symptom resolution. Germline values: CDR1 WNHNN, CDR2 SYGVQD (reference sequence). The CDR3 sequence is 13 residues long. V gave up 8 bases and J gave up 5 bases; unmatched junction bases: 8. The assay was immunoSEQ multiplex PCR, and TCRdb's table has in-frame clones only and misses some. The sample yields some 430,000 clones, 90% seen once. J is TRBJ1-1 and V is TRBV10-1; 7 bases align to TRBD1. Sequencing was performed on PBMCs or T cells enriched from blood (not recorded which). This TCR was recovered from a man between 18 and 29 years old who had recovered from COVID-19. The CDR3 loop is CASSQTGRTEAFF. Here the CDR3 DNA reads TGCGCCAGCTCACAGACAGGGCGGACTGAAGCTTTCTTT.